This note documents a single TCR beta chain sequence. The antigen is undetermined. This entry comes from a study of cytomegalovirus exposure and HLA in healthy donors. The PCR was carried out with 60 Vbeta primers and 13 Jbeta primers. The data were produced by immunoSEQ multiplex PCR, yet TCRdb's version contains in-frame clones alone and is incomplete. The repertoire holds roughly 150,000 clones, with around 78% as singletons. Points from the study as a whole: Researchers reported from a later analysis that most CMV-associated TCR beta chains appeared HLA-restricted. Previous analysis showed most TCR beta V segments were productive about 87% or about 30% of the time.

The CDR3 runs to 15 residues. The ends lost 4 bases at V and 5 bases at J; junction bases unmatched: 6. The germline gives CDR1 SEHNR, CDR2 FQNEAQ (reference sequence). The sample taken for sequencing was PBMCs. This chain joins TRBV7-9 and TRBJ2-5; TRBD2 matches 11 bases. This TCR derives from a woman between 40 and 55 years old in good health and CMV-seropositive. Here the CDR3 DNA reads TGTGCCAGCAGCTGGGGGACTAGCGGAGAGGAGACCCAGTACTTC. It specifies CASSWGTSGEETQYF.